These 14 T cell receptor beta chains were sequenced from one sample in a study of blood T cell repertoires in COVID-19. Assay: immunoSEQ multiplex PCR; the TCRdb copy retains only in-frame clones and omits some. The sample consists of 89,000 or so clones, under 85% of them appearing once. The sample consisted of peripheral blood. The receptors were gathered from a human donor in a cohort sampled during active COVID-19.

This clone was detected only a few times. CDR3 sequence (DNA): TGTGCCAGCAGTCCGCACGGACAGGAATTCTACGAGCAGTACTTC. This codes for CASSPHGQEFYEQYF. The J gene is TRBJ2-7, the V gene TRBV27; 7 nucleotides line up with TRBD1. The CDR3 has 15 residues. Germline trimming cut 5 bases from V and 3 bases from J; bases unmatched to any gene: 10. The germline CDR1 and CDR2 sequences are MNHEY and SMNVEV (reference sequence).

The gene calls are TRBV2 and TRBJ1-5, with D perhaps matching TRBD1 (6 bases). V lost 4 bases to trimming and J lost 1 base, with 14 bases between them. Germline-derived CDR1 and CDR2 are SNHLY and FYNNEI. The length of the CDR3 is 16 residues. The CDR3 reads CASSVMGARSNQPQHF. The CDR3 DNA reads TGTGCCAGCAGTGTCATGGGGGCGAGGAGCAATCAGCCCCAGCATTTT.

This clone was counted a single time. This chain links TRBV10-3 with TRBJ1-1; D might be TRBD1 (6 bases). The CDR3 has 13 residues. Trimming stripped 10 bases from V and 1 base from J, with 13 bases between. CDR1 ENHRY and CDR2 SYGVKD come from the germline V gene. CDR3 nucleotides: TGTGCCAGTCACAGGGCGGAGAACACTGAAGCTTTCTTT. Translated, it gives CASHRAENTEAFF.

The chain joins TRBV28 to TRBJ1-1; D is perhaps TRBD1 (6 bases). Germline loops: CDR1 MDHEN, CDR2 SYDVKM. Trimming pared 6 bases from V and 7 bases from J, leaving 18 bases between. This CDR3 comprises 14 residues. The CDR3 spells CASRGRTEGGEAFF. The CDR3 DNA reads TGTGCCAGCAGGGGAAGGACAGAAGGAGGTGAAGCTTTCTTT. Full variable domain (rest looked up from reference TRBV28 and TRBJ1-1): DVKVTQSSRYLVKRTGEKVFLECVQDMDHENMFWYRQDPGLGLRLIYFSYDVKMKEKGDIPEGYSVSREKKERFSLILESASTNQTSMYLCASRGRTEGGEAFFGQGTRLTVV.

The V call is TRBV6-5, the J call TRBJ1-6, with TRBD1 as a possible D gene (6 bases). The CDR3 consists of 12 residues. Deletions cut 4 bases from V and 14 bases from J, with 12 bases between. Germline V CDR1 and CDR2: MNHEY, SVGAGI. The CDR3 DNA reads TGTGCCAGCAGTTTAGGGGGACGGTCCCTCCACTTT. Its translation is CASSLGGRSLHF.

The chain joins TRBV27 to TRBJ1-2; perhaps TRBD1 as D (6 bases). V was shortened by 6 bases and J by 2 bases, with 13 bases between the two germline ends. Germline V gene sequence: CDR1 MNHEY, CDR2 SMNVEV (reference sequence). There are 14 residues in the CDR3. The CDR3 nucleotides read TGTGCCAGCAGATGGGGGGGCGCCAACTATGGCTACACCTTC. This codes for CASRWGGANYGYTF.

This chain joins TRBV28 and TRBJ2-1; 13 nucleotides line up with TRBD2. V dropped 6 bases and J dropped 6; count of bases not matched to a gene: 2. Germline CDR1 and CDR2: MDHEN and SYDVKM. This CDR3 contains 14 residues. CDR3 coding DNA: TGTGCCAGCAGGAGACTAGCGGGGGGCAATGAGCAGTTCTTC. Its protein is CASRRLAGGNEQFF.

This chain links TRBV28 with TRBJ1-2; D is unclear. Looked up from germline, CDR1 is MDHEN and CDR2 is SYDVKM. The CDR3 contains 16 residues. V was shortened by 4 bases and J by 8 bases, with 23 bases between the two germline ends. CDR3 DNA sequence: TGTGCCAGCAGTTCCACGCTCCCCACATTCCAGCGAGGCTACACCTTC. Translation gives CASSSTLPTFQRGYTF.

This clone was detected only once. The chain couples TRBV5-4 to TRBJ1-5, with a weak D call TRBD1 (6 bases). CDR1 and CDR2 (germline): SGHNT, YYREEE (reference sequence). V lost 2 bases and J lost 9, with 15 bases in between. The length of the CDR3 is 14 residues. CDR3 loop: CASSLGGDGGPQHF. In DNA form, the CDR3 reads TGTGCCAGCAGCTTAGGGGGAGATGGAGGGCCCCAGCATTTT.

This clone has more than one count but fewer than ten. The V call is TRBV7-8, the J call TRBJ2-5; 10 nucleotides match TRBD2. J was trimmed by 5 bases and V by 1 base; bases with no gene match: 13. Per the germline V gene, CDR1 is SGHVS and CDR2 is FQNEAQ. The CDR3 sequence is 18 residues long. The CDR3 protein is CASSLVPSGSWGGETQYF. CDR3 nucleotides: TGTGCCAGCAGCTTAGTCCCTAGCGGGAGTTGGGGGGGGGAGACCCAGTACTTC.

The rearrangement uses TRBV6-1 and TRBJ2-1; no clear D. The ends were cut back, 2 bases at V and 2 bases at J, with 16 bases in the middle. CDR3 length: 17 amino acids. The germline gives CDR1 MNHNS, CDR2 SASEGT. The CDR3 region has the DNA TGTGCCAGCAGTGAACTTCGTCGTATCGAGACCTACAATGAGCAGTTCTTC. Translated: CASSELRRIETYNEQFF.

The rearrangement uses TRBV13 and TRBJ2-5; 7 bases map to TRBD1. There are 13 residues in the CDR3. Germline CDR1 PRHDT, CDR2 FYEKMQ (reference sequence). J lost 4 bases, V lost 5 bases, and 4 bases had no gene match. CDR3 DNA sequence: TGTGCCAGCAGCCTCCGGGACAGAGAGACCCAGTACTTC. As protein: CASSLRDRETQYF.

V gene TRBV7-2 combines with J gene TRBJ2-1; 7 bases align to TRBD2. The V segment lost 0 bases and the J segment 2 bases; nucleotides outside the gene matches: 1. The germline V gene encodes CDR1 SGHTA and CDR2 FQGNSA. This CDR3 comprises 15 residues. The CDR3 bases are TGTGCCAGCAGCTTAGCCCGGGGGGCCTACAATGAGCAGTTCTTC. Its protein is CASSLARGAYNEQFF.

The chain is built from TRBV30 and TRBJ2-5; 8 bases fit TRBD2. This CDR3 comprises 18 residues. Germline V lookup: CDR1 GTSNPN, CDR2 SVGIG (reference sequence). The ends lost 3 bases at V and 2 bases at J; junction bases unmatched: 17. This CDR3 reads CAWSTRAGATLQQETQYF. For the CDR3, the DNA is TGTGCCTGGAGCACTCGAGCGGGAGCCACTCTTCAACAAGAGACCCAGTACTTC.